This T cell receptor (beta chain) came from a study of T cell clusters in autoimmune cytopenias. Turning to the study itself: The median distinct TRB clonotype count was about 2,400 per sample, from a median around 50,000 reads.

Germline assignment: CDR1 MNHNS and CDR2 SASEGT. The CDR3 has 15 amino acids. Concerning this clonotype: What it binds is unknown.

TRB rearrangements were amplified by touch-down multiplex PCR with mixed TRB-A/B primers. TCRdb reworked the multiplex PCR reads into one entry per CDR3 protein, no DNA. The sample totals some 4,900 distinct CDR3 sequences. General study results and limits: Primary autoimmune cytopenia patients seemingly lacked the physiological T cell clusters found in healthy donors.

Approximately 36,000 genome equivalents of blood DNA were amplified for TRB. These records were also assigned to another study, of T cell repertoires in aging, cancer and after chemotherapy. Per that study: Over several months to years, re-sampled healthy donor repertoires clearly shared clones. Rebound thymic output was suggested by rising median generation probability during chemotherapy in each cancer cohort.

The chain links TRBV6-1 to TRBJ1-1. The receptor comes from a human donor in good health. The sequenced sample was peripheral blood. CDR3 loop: CASSERIPRYTEAFF.